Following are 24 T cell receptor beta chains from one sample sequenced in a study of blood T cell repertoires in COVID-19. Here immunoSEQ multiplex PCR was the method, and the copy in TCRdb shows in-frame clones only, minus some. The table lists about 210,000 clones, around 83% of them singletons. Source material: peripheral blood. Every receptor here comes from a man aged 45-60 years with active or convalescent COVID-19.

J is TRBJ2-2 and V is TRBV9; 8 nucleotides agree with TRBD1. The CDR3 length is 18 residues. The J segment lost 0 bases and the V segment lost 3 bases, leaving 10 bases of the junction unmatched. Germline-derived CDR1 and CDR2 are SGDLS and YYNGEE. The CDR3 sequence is CASSARTGRASNTGELFF. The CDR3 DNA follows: TGTGCCAGCAGCGCTCGGACAGGGCGCGCATCGAACACCGGGGAGCTGTTTTTT.

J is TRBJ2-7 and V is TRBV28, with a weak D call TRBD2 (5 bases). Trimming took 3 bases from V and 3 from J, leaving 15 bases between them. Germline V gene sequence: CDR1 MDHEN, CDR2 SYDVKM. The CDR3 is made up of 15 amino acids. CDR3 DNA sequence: TGTGCCAGCAGTTTGGGAGTCACAGAGAACTACGAGCAGTACTTC. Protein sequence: CASSLGVTENYEQYF.

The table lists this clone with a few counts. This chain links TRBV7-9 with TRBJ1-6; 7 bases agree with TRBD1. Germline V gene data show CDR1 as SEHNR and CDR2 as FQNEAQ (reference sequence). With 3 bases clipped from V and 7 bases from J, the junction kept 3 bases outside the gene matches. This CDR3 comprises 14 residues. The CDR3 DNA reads TGTGCCAGCAGCTTTACGGGACAGAATTCACCCCTCCACTTT. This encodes CASSFTGQNSPLHF.

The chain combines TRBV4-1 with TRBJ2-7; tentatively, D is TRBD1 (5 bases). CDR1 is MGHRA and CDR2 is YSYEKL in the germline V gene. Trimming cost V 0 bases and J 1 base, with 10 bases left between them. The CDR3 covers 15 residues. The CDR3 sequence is CASSQEMGLSYEQYF. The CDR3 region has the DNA TGCGCCAGCAGCCAAGAAATGGGGCTTTCCTACGAGCAGTACTTC.

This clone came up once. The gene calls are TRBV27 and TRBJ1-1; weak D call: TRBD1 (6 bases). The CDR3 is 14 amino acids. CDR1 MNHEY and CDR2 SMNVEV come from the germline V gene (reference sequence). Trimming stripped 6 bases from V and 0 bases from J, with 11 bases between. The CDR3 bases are TGTGCCAGCAGACTTGGACAGATGAACACTGAAGCTTTCTTT. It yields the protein CASRLGQMNTEAFF.

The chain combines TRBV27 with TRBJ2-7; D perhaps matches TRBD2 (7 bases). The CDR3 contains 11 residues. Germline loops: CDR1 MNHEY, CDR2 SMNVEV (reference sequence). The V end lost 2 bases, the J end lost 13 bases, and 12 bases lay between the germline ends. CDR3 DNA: TGTGCCAGCAGTTTACGGGGGGCTACTTACTTC. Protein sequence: CASSLRGATYF.

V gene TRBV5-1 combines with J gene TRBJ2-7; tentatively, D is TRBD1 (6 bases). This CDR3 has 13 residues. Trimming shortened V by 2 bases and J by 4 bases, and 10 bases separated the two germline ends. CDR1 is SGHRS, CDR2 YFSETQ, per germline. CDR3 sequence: CASSLGQKYEQYF. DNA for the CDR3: TGCGCCAGCAGCTTAGGACAGAAGTACGAGCAGTACTTC.

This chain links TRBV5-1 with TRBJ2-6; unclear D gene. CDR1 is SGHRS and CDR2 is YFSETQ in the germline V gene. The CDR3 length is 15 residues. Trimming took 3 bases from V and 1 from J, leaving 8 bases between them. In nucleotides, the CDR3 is TGCGCCAGCAGCTCGACACTTTCTGGGGCCAACGTCCTGACTTTC. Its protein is CASSSTLSGANVLTF.

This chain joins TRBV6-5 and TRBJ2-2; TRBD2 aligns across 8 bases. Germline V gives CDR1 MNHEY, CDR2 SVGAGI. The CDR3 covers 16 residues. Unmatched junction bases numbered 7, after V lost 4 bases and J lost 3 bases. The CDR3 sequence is CASSFLWTSYTGELFF. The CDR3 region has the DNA TGTGCCAGCAGTTTCCTCTGGACTAGCTACACCGGGGAGCTGTTTTTT.

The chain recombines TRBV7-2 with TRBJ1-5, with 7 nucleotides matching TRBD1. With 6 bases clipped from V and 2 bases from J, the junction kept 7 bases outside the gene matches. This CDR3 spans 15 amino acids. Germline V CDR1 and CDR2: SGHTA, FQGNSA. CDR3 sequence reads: CASSLQGSRNQPQHF. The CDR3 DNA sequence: TGTGCCAGCAGTTTACAGGGGTCTCGCAATCAGCCCCAGCATTTT.

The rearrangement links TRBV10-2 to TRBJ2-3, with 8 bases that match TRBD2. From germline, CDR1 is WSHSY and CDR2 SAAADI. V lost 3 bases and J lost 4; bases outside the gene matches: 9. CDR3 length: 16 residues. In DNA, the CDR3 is TGCGCCAGCAGTGAAGGAGCGGGGGCAATTTCAGATACGCAGTATTTT. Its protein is CASSEGAGAISDTQYF.

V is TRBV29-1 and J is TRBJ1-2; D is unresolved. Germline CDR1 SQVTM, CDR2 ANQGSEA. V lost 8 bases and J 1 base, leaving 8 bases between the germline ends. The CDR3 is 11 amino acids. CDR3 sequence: CSFYFNYGYTF. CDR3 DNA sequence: TGCAGCTTTTATTTTAACTATGGCTACACCTTC.

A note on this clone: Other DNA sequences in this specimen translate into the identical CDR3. The chain's CDR3 is CASSVGTSGTYEQYF. The CDR3 DNA sequence: TGTGCCAGCAGCGTAGGCACTAGCGGTACCTACGAGCAGTACTTC. V usage is TRBV9 and J usage is TRBJ2-7; 8 bases map to TRBD2. Unmatched junction bases numbered 4, after V lost 0 bases and J lost 2 bases. The V gene's germline CDR1 is SGDLS and CDR2 YYNGEE. The CDR3 contains 15 residues. Together with reference TRBV9 and TRBJ2-7, the CDR3 gives the full variable domain: DSGVTQTPKHLITATGQRVTLRCSPRSGDLSVYWYQQSLDQGLQFLIQYYNGEERAKGNILERFSAQQFPDLHSELNLSSLELGDSALYFCASSVGTSGTYEQYFGPGTRLTVT.

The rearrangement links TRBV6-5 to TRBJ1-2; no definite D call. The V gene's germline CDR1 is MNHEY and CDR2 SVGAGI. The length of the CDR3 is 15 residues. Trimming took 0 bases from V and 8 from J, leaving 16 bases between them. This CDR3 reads CASSYSAGSDWGYTF. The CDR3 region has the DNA TGTGCCAGCAGTTACTCGGCAGGTTCGGATTGGGGCTACACCTTC.

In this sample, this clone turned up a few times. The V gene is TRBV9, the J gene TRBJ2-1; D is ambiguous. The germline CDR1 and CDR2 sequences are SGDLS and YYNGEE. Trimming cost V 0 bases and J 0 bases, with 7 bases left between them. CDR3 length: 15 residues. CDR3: CASSVGPNSYNEQFF. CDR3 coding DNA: TGTGCCAGCAGCGTAGGGCCAAACTCCTACAATGAGCAGTTCTTC.

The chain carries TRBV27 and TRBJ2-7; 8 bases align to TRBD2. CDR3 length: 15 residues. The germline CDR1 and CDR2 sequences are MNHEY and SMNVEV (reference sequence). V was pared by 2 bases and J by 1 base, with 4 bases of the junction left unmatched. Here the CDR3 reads CASSLLAGGSYEQYF. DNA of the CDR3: TGTGCCAGCAGTTTACTGGCGGGAGGATCCTACGAGCAGTACTTC.

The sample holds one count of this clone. CDR3: CASSSSGQKLTEAFF. CDR3 DNA sequence: TGTGCCAGCAGCTCCTCGGGACAGAAGTTAACTGAAGCTTTCTTT. The rearrangement joins TRBV7-9 to TRBJ1-1; 7 bases map to TRBD1. CDR3 length equals 15 residues. CDR1 and CDR2 from the germline V gene are SEHNR and FQNEAQ (reference sequence). Trimming took 4 bases from V and 5 from J; bases not matched to a gene: 10.

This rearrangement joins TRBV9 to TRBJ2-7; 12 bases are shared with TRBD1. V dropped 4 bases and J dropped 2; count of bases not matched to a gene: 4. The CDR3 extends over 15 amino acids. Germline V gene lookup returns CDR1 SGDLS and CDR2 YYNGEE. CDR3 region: CASSQGTGGAYEQYF. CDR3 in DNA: TGTGCCAGCAGCCAAGGGACAGGGGGCGCCTACGAGCAGTACTTC.

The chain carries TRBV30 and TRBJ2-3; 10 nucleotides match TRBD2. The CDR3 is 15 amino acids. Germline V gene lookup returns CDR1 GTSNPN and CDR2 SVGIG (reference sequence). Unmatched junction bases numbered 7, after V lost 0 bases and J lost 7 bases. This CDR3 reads CAWSVERGGPHTQYF. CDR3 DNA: TGTGCCTGGAGTGTAGAGCGGGGGGGCCCCCATACGCAGTATTTT.

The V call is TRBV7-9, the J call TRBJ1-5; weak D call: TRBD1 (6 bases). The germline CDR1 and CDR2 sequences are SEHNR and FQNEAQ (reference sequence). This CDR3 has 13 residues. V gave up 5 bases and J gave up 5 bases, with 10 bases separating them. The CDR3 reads CASSPDSYQPQHF. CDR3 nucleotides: TGTGCCAGCAGCCCGGACAGTTATCAGCCCCAGCATTTT.

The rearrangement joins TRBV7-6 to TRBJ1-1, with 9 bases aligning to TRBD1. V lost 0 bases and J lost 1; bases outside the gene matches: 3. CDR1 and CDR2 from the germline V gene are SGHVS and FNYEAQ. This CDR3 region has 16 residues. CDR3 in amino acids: CASSLAGTGKNTEAFF. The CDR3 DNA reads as TGTGCCAGCAGCTTAGCGGGGACAGGGAAGAACACTGAAGCTTTCTTT.

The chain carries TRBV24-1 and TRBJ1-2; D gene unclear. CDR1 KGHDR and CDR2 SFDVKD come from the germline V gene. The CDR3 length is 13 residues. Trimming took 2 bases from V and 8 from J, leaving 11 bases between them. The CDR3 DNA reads TGTGCCACCAGTGATTATCGGACTTTGGGCTACACCTTC. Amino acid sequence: CATSDYRTLGYTF.

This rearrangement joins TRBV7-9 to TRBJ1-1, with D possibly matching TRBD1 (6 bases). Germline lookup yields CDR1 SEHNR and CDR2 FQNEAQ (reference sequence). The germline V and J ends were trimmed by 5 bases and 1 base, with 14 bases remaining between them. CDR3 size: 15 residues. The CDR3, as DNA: TGTGCCAGCAGCGGACGGGCAGGGGCGAACACTGAAGCTTTCTTT. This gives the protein CASSGRAGANTEAFF.

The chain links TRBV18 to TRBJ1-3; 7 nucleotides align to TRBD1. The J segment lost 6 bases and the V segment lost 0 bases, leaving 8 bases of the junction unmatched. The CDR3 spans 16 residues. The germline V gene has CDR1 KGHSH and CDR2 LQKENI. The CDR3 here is CASSPPRQGRKNTIYF. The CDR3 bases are TGTGCCAGCTCACCACCCCGACAGGGTCGGAAAAACACCATATATTTT.